This TCR beta chain came from a study of identical twins. The study, taken as a whole, reports: Modelling approaches yielded underestimates of out-of-frame TCR alpha sharing between monozygotic twins.

Comments on this clonotype: What it binds is not known.

Germline lookup yields CDR1 KGHSH and CDR2 LQKENI. Trimming left V 2 bases short and J 2 bases short, with 10 bases between. This CDR3 is 14 amino acids long. TCRdb re-called the 5' RACE reads through MiXCR, storing one row per CDR3 protein. The table lists about 160,000 distinct CDR3 sequences, around 3.5% of them singletons, with around 8% in the top ten. Material for sequencing was memory T cells sorted from blood. The gene calls are TRBV18 and TRBJ2-7; no firm D call. The clonotype was recovered from a man between 18 and 35 years old in good health. CDR3 protein: CASSPKARPYEQYF. The CDR3 nucleotides read TGTGCCAGCTCACCAAAAGCGCGCCCCTACGAGCAGTACTTC.